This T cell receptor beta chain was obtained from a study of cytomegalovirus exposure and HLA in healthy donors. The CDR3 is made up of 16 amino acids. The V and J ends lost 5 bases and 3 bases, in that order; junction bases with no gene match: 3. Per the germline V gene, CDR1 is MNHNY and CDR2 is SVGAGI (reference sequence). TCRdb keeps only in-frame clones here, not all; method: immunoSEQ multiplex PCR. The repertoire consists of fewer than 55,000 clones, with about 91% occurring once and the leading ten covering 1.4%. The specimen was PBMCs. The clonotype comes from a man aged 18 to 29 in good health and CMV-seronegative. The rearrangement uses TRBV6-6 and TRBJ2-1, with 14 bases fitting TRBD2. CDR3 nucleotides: TGTGCCAGCAGTAAGGGACTAGCGGGAGTCTACAATGAGCAGTTCTTC. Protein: CASSKGLAGVYNEQFF.